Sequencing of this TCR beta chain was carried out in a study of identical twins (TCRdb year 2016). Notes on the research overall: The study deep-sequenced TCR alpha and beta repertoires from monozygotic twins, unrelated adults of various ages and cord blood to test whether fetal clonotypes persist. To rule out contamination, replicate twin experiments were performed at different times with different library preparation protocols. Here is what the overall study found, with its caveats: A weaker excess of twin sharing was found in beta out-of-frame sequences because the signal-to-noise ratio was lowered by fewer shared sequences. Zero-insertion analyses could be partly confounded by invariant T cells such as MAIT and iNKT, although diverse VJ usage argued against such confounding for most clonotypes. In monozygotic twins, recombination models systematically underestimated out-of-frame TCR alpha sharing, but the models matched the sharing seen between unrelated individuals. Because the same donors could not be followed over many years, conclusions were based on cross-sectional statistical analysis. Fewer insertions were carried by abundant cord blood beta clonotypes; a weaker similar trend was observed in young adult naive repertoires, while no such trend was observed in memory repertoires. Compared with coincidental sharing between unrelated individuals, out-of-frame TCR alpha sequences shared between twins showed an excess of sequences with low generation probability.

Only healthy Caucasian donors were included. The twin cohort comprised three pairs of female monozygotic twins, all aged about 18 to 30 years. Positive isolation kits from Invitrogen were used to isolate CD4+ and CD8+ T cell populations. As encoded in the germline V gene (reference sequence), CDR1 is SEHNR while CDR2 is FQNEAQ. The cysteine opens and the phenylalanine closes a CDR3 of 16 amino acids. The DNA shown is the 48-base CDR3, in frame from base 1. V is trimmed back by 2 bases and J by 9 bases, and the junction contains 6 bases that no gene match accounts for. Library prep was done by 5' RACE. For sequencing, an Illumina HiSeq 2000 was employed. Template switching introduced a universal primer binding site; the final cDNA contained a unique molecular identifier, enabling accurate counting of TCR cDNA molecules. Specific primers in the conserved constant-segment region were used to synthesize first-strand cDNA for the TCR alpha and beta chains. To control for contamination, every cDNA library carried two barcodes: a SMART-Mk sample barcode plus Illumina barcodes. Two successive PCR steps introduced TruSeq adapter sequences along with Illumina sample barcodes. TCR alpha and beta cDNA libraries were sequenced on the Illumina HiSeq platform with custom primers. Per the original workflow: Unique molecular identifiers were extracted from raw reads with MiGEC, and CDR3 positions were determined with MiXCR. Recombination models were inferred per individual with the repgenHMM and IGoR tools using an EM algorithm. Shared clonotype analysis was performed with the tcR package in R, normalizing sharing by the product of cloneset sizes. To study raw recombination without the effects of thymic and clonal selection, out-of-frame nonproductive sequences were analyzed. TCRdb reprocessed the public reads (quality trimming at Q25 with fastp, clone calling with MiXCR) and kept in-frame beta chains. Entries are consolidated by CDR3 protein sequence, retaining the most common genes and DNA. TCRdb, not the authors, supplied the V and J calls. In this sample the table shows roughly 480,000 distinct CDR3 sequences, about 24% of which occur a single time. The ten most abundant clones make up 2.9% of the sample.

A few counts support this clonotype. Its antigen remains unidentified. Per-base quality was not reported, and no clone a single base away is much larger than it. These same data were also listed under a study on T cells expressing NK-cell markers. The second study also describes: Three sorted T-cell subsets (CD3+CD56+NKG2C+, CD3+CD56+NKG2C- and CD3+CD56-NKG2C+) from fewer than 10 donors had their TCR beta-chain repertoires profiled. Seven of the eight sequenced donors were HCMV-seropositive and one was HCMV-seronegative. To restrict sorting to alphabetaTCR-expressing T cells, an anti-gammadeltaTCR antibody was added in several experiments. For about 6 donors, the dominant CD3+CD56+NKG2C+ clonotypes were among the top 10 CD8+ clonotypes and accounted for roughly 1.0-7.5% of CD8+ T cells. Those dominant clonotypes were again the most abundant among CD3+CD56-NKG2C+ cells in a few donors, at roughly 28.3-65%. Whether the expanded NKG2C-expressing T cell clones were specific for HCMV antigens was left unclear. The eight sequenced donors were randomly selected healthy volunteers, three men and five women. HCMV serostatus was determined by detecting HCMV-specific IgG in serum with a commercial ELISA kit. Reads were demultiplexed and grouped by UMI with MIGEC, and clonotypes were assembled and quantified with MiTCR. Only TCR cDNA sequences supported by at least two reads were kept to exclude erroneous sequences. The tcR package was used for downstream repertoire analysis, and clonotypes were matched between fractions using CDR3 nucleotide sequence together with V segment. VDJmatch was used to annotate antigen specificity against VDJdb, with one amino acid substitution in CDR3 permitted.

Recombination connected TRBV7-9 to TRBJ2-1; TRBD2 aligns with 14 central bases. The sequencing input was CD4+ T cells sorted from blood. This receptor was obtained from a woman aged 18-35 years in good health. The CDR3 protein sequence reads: CASSLPTSGGAAEQFF. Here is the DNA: TGTGCCAGCAGCTTACCGACTAGCGGGGGGGCAGCTGAGCAGTTCTTC.